These 6 T cell receptor beta chains originate from one sample sequenced in a study of T-cell reconstitution after alpha-beta-depleted transplantation in children. Unique molecular identifiers were incorporated when the TCRbeta library was constructed. TCRdb re-called the PCR reads through MiXCR, storing one row per CDR3 protein. The data contain around 370,000 distinct CDR3 sequences, about a tenth of them seen just once; the ten biggest clones take up 2.4%. Sequences were derived from PBMCs from the stem cell graft donor, sampled from the stem cell graft. The source is a human donor who donated a stem cell graft to a child with acute lymphoblastic leukemia.

Only a few counts were recorded for this clonotype. V and J are TRBV27 and TRBJ2-1; TRBD1 matches 11 bases. The germline CDR1 and CDR2 sequences are MNHEY and SMNVEV (reference sequence). The V and J ends lost 4 bases and 3 bases, in that order; junction bases with no gene match: 5. The CDR3 consists of 16 residues. The CDR3: CASSSPGTGGYNEQFF. Written as DNA, the CDR3 is TGTGCCAGCAGTTCTCCCGGGACAGGGGGCTACAATGAGCAGTTCTTC.

This clonotype has more than one count but fewer than ten. The chain joins TRBV6-2 or TRBV6-3 to TRBJ1-2; 9 bases map to TRBD1. V was clipped by 7 bases and J by 7 bases; unmatched bases: 13. Germline V gene data show CDR1 as MNHEY and CDR2 as SVGEGT. The CDR3 sequence is 15 residues long. The CDR3 protein is CASKVQGAGLLGYTF. Written as DNA, the CDR3 is TGTGCCAGCAAGGTACAGGGGGCCGGTTTACTTGGCTACACCTTC.

V and J are TRBV9 and TRBJ2-7, with D hard to call. Germline loops: CDR1 SGDLS, CDR2 YYNGEE. The CDR3 length is 15 residues. The V end lost 1 base, the J end lost 2 bases, and 13 bases lay between the germline ends. In DNA form, the CDR3 reads TGTGCCAGCAGCGTATCTCCGGGTGTTACCTACGAGCAGTACTTC. Its translation is CASSVSPGVTYEQYF.

V gene TRBV20-1 combines with J gene TRBJ2-4; 7 nucleotides match TRBD2. Germline assignment: CDR1 DFQATT and CDR2 SNEGSKA (reference sequence). With 4 bases clipped from V and 0 bases from J, the junction kept 6 bases outside the gene matches. This CDR3 region has 15 residues. For the CDR3, the DNA is TGCAGTGCTACGCTAGCGGCTCTAGCCAAAAACATTCAGTACTTC. Translated, it gives CSATLAALAKNIQYF.

The rearrangement joins TRBV28 to TRBJ2-7, with D hard to call. Trimming stripped 5 bases from V and 0 bases from J, with 14 bases between. The CDR3 loop spans 15 amino acids. Germline CDR1 reads MDHEN; CDR2 reads SYDVKM. CDR3 region: CASSARTFYSYEQYF. Here the CDR3 DNA reads TGTGCCAGCAGTGCTCGGACCTTTTACTCCTACGAGCAGTACTTC.

V usage is TRBV4-2 and J usage is TRBJ1-6; TRBD1 might be the D (5 bases). The CDR3 loop spans 15 amino acids. V lost 1 base, J lost 8 bases, and 12 bases lay in between. Looked up from germline, CDR1 is LGHNA and CDR2 is YNFKEQ. CDR3: CASSQAGLSHSPLHF. The CDR3 nucleotides read TGTGCCAGCAGCCAAGCGGGGCTCTCACATTCACCCCTCCACTTT.